The 18 T cell receptor beta chains below come from one sample, sequenced in a study of blood T cell repertoires in COVID-19. Using immunoSEQ multiplex PCR, the repertoire was profiled, and TCRdb retains in-frame clones only, with some absent. The data show about 220,000 clones, with around 90% seen just once and 2.5% to 3% held by the top ten. The sample comprised PBMCs or T cells enriched from blood (not recorded which). Receptor source: a woman in her 30s who had recovered from COVID-19.

The chain joins TRBV7-9 to TRBJ1-4, with D maybe TRBD1 (5 bases). Trimming stripped 3 bases from V and 7 bases from J, with 18 bases between. The CDR3 contains 16 residues. Germline CDR1 is SEHNR and CDR2 is FQNEAQ (reference sequence). The CDR3 spells CASSFGKRPGGEKLFF. CDR3 coding DNA: TGTGCCAGCAGCTTTGGCAAACGTCCGGGGGGTGAAAAACTGTTTTTT.

V and J are TRBV7-9 and TRBJ1-4; D not resolved. V lost 1 base and J lost 8, with 8 bases in between. The CDR3 consists of 13 residues. From germline, CDR1 is SEHNR and CDR2 FQNEAQ (reference sequence). CDR3 sequence (DNA): TGTGCCAGCAGCTTAGTGGGCCCCGAAAAACTGTTTTTT. This gives the protein CASSLVGPEKLFF.

V is TRBV9 and J is TRBJ1-4, with 7 nucleotides matching TRBD1. V shed 4 bases, J shed 5 bases, and the junction held 8 bases outside the gene matches. CDR3 size: 15 residues. CDR1 SGDLS and CDR2 YYNGEE come from the germline V gene. The CDR3 spells CASSTRQGLNEKLFF. For the CDR3, the DNA is TGTGCCAGCAGCACGAGACAGGGTCTAAATGAAAAACTGTTTTTT.

The chain links TRBV5-1 to TRBJ1-1; 10 nucleotides match TRBD1. CDR3 length equals 16 residues. Germline V gives CDR1 SGHRS, CDR2 YFSETQ. The V and J ends lost 0 bases and 5 bases, in that order; junction bases with no gene match: 7. The DNA for the CDR3 is TGCGCCAGCAGCTTGGGACAGGGGGCGGCTTTGACTGAAGCTTTCTTT. This gives the protein CASSLGQGAALTEAFF.

V gene TRBV6-2 or TRBV6-3 combines with J gene TRBJ1-1, with no clear D. There are 13 residues in the CDR3. From germline, CDR1 is MNHEY and CDR2 SVGEGT. V lost 6 bases to trimming and J lost 3 bases, with 11 bases between them. CDR3 loop: CASSLGEHTEAFF. CDR3 coding DNA: TGTGCCAGCAGCCTCGGGGAACACACTGAAGCTTTCTTT.

As to this clone: This specimen includes other DNA sequences encoding the same CDR3. Here the CDR3 reads CASSQETVNTEAFF. The CDR3 coding sequence is TGTGCCAGCAGCCAGGAGACAGTGAACACTGAAGCTTTCTTT. This rearrangement joins TRBV3-1 (or the pseudogene TRBV3-2) to TRBJ1-1; weak D call: TRBD1 (5 bases). From germline, CDR1 is LGHDT and CDR2 YNNKEL (reference sequence). CDR3 length: 14 residues. Trimming took 3 bases from V and 0 from J, leaving 8 bases between them.

This sequence joins TRBV9 and TRBJ2-1; 7 bases align to TRBD1. Germline assignment: CDR1 SGDLS and CDR2 YYNGEE. With V trimmed by 0 bases and J by 9 bases, 9 bases remained unmatched. The CDR3 runs to 15 residues. The CDR3 nucleotides are TGTGCCAGCAGCGTAGAGGGACAGCCGGCATCTGAGCAGTTCTTC. This translates into CASSVEGQPASEQFF.

The chain links TRBV5-6 to TRBJ1-6; 7 nucleotides agree with TRBD1. Germline loops: CDR1 SGHDT, CDR2 YYEEEE. The V and J ends lost 4 bases and 1 base, in that order; junction bases with no gene match: 2. This CDR3 contains 15 residues. In nucleotides, the CDR3 is TGTGCCAGCAGCCTCAGGGGGTCCTATAATTCACCCCTCCACTTT. Translated: CASSLRGSYNSPLHF.

This chain joins TRBV4-1 and TRBJ1-2; TRBD1 matches at 7 bases. V shed 3 bases, J shed 8 bases, and the junction held 15 bases outside the gene matches. Per germline, CDR1 MGHRA and CDR2 YSYEKL. The CDR3 is made up of 16 amino acids. As DNA, the CDR3 is TGCGCCAGCAGCCAGTACAACCAGGGGGATTATTACGGCTACACCTTC. Its translation is CASSQYNQGDYYGYTF.

The rearrangement uses TRBV12-3 or TRBV12-4 and TRBJ1-1; unclear D gene. This CDR3 has 11 amino acids. Deletions cut 7 bases from V and 3 bases from J, with 6 bases between. The CDR3 DNA follows: TGTGCCAGCACACGGGACACTGAAGCTTTCTTT. The encoded protein is CASTRDTEAFF.

This chain links TRBV19 with TRBJ1-2; 8 bases match TRBD1. The V and J ends lost 5 bases and 7 bases, in that order; junction bases with no gene match: 6. CDR1 and CDR2 (germline): LNHDA, SQIVND (reference sequence). The CDR3 is made up of 13 amino acids. CDR3 DNA: TGTGCCAGTAGTTCCAGGGGGCTGGGTGGCTACACCTTC. Its translation is CASSSRGLGGYTF. Full variable domain (rest looked up from reference TRBV19 and TRBJ1-2): DGGITQSPKYLFRKEGQNVTLSCEQNLNHDAMYWYRQDPGQGLRLIYYSQIVNDFQKGDIAEGYSVSREKKESFPLTVTSAQKNPTAFYLCASSSRGLGGYTFGSGTRLTVV.

The chain carries TRBV5-1 and TRBJ2-7; unclear D gene. This CDR3 comprises 13 residues. Germline V lookup: CDR1 SGHRS, CDR2 YFSETQ. V lost 2 bases and J 3 bases, leaving 9 bases between the germline ends. The CDR3 DNA follows: TGCGCCAGCAGCTTTGGGCTCAACTACGAGCAGTACTTC. It specifies CASSFGLNYEQYF. The variable domain in full, with the rest retrieved from reference TRBV5-1 and TRBJ2-7, is KAGVTQTPRYLIKTRGQQVTLSCSPISGHRSVSWYQQTPGQGLQFLFEYFSETQRNKGNFPGRFSGRQFSNSRSEMNVSTLELGDSALYLCASSFGLNYEQYFGPGTRLTVT.

The gene calls are TRBV7-2 and TRBJ2-5; 10 bases fit TRBD1. The length of the CDR3 is 16 residues. V lost 1 base and J lost 5; bases outside the gene matches: 7. From germline, CDR1 is SGHTA and CDR2 FQGNSA. This CDR3 reads CASSLGDRGLRETQYF. The CDR3 nucleotides are TGTGCCAGCAGCTTAGGTGACAGGGGGCTGAGGGAGACCCAGTACTTC.

V gene TRBV5-4 combines with J gene TRBJ1-1; tentative D call: TRBD1 (6 bases). Germline V gene sequence: CDR1 SGHNT, CDR2 YYREEE (reference sequence). The V end lost 3 bases, the J end lost 3 bases, and 21 bases lay between the germline ends. CDR3 length equals 17 residues. This CDR3 reads CASSYGFGGQGDTEAFF. CDR3 nucleotides: TGTGCCAGCAGCTACGGCTTCGGGGGGCAAGGGGACACTGAAGCTTTCTTT.

The chain combines TRBV11-2 with TRBJ2-5, with 7 bases fitting TRBD1. This CDR3 has 15 residues. The germline gives CDR1 SGHAT, CDR2 FQNNGV. The junction had 8 bases not matched to a gene; V was cut back by 5 bases and J by 2 bases. The CDR3 nucleotides read TGTGCCAGCAGCCCGAGGGGGCCAGAGCAAGAGACCCAGTACTTC. As protein: CASSPRGPEQETQYF.

The V gene is TRBV6-5, the J gene TRBJ1-5; 7 bases match TRBD1. The CDR3 is made up of 14 amino acids. Losses at the gene ends were 5 bases for V and 5 bases for J; bases not matched to a gene: 6. Per the germline V gene, CDR1 is MNHEY and CDR2 is SVGAGI. CDR3 bases: TGTGCCAGCAGTAAACAGGGGACGGATCAGCCCCAGCATTTT. Encoded protein: CASSKQGTDQPQHF.

The rearrangement links TRBV7-9 to TRBJ1-6; 7 positions agree with TRBD1. Germline V gene data show CDR1 as SEHNR and CDR2 as FQNEAQ (reference sequence). After removal of 5 bases from V and 9 bases from J, the junction contained 7 bases not matched to a gene. This CDR3 has 14 residues. CDR3 amino acids: CASSTYRGRSPLHF. The DNA for the CDR3 is TGTGCCAGCAGCACCTACAGGGGCCGTTCACCCCTCCACTTT.

The rearrangement links TRBV29-1 to TRBJ2-1, with 7 bases identical to TRBD1. This CDR3 contains 13 residues. The germline V gene has CDR1 SQVTM and CDR2 ANQGSEA. Losses at the gene ends were 7 bases for V and 3 bases for J; bases not matched to a gene: 6. CDR3 bases: TGCAGCGACCACAGGGGCGACTACAATGAGCAGTTCTTC. The encoded protein is CSDHRGDYNEQFF.